The 21 T cell receptor beta chains below were found in one sample sequenced in a study of blood T cell repertoires in COVID-19. Generated by immunoSEQ multiplex PCR, the TCRdb table keeps only in-frame clones and is missing some. Of under 200,000 clones detected, around 84% appear once; the ten largest clones hold about 3.3%. Sequencing was performed on PBMCs or T cells enriched from blood (not recorded which). These receptors originate from a woman between 25 and 40 years old who had been exposed to COVID-19.

This chain joins TRBV5-4 and TRBJ2-3, with a tentative D call TRBD2 (5 bases). Germline values: CDR1 SGHNT, CDR2 YYREEE (reference sequence). This CDR3 spans 12 amino acids. V lost 4 bases to trimming and J lost 4 bases, with 7 bases between them. The CDR3, as DNA: TGTGCCAGCAGCCGGACTCCAGATACGCAGTATTTT. This codes for CASSRTPDTQYF.

The J gene is TRBJ1-5, the V gene TRBV10-2, with D unclear. V was clipped by 3 bases and J by 6 bases, with 9 bases between them. The CDR3 consists of 13 residues. Germline V gene lookup returns CDR1 WSHSY and CDR2 SAAADI. DNA of the CDR3: TGCGCCAGCAGTGAACCGTCGGGTCAGCCCCAGCATTTT. Amino acid sequence: CASSEPSGQPQHF.

This chain links TRBV27 with TRBJ1-2; 8 bases are a match to TRBD1. Per the germline V gene, CDR1 is MNHEY and CDR2 is SMNVEV (reference sequence). The length of the CDR3 is 14 residues. With 5 bases clipped from V and 4 bases from J, the junction kept 6 bases outside the gene matches. The CDR3 DNA reads as TGTGCCAGCAGTCCAGGGGGCAGTGTCTATGGCTACACCTTC. This codes for CASSPGGSVYGYTF.

This clone occurred once. The chain employs TRBV27 and TRBJ1-3; 10 bases line up with TRBD1. Looked up from germline, CDR1 is MNHEY and CDR2 is SMNVEV (reference sequence). J gave up 3 bases and V 5 bases, and 4 bases lay outside the gene matches. There are 15 residues in the CDR3. CDR3 nucleotide sequence: TGTGCCAGCAGTAGGGACAGGGGATTTGGAAACACCATATATTTT. Translation: CASSRDRGFGNTIYF.

The rearrangement joins TRBV4-1 to TRBJ1-2, with D unresolved. Trimming cost V 1 base and J 2 bases, with 2 bases left between them. This CDR3 is built from 12 residues. Germline CDR1 is MGHRA and CDR2 is YSYEKL. The CDR3 is CASSQANYGYTF. For the CDR3, the DNA is TGCGCCAGCAGCCAAGCGAACTATGGCTACACCTTC.

The chain couples TRBV6-5 to TRBJ2-7; TRBD1 aligns across 7 bases. Trimming removed 3 bases from V and 6 bases from J; junction bases left unmatched: 5. The V gene's germline CDR1 is MNHEY and CDR2 SVGAGI. This CDR3 is 13 amino acids long. CDR3 coding DNA: TGTGCCAGCAGTTATAGGGGGCAGGGCGAGCAGTACTTC. It encodes CASSYRGQGEQYF.

CDR3 bases: TGTGCCAGCAGCTTGTTTCTCATCAGGGTACCCCACTATGGCTACACCTTC. It translates to CASSLFLIRVPHYGYTF. This rearrangement joins TRBV5-6 to TRBJ1-2; tentative D call: TRBD1 (5 bases). V was trimmed by 1 base and J by 3 bases, leaving 19 bases between them. The CDR3 is 17 amino acids. Germline CDR1 and CDR2: SGHDT and YYEEEE.

V and J are TRBV7-3 and TRBJ1-4; 9 bases match TRBD1. The CDR3 runs 15 residues. V lost 5 bases, J lost 8 bases, and 9 bases stayed unmatched. The germline gives CDR1 SGHTA, CDR2 FQGTGA. The CDR3: CASSATGGANEKLFF. The CDR3 DNA is TGTGCCAGCAGCGCCACAGGGGGCGCGAACGAAAAACTGTTTTTT.

The chain has TRBV11-2 and TRBJ2-7; D ambiguous. Germline V gene lookup returns CDR1 SGHAT and CDR2 FQNNGV. V lost 3 bases and J 0 bases, leaving 15 bases between the germline ends. The CDR3 is 16 amino acids. The CDR3 spells CASSFGSSAYSYEQYF. CDR3 DNA sequence: TGTGCCAGCAGCTTCGGGTCGTCCGCTTACTCCTACGAGCAGTACTTC.

This sequence joins TRBV30 and TRBJ1-1, with a weak D call TRBD1 (6 bases). This CDR3 has 12 amino acids. Germline V gives CDR1 GTSNPN, CDR2 SVGIG (reference sequence). Trimming cost V 4 bases and J 4 bases, with 10 bases left between them. The CDR3 region has the DNA TGTGCCTGGACCAGGGGTCGCACTGAAGCTTTCTTT. Its translation is CAWTRGRTEAFF.

This clone was detected a few times. This chain joins TRBV5-1 and TRBJ1-1; D is unclear. CDR3 length equals 12 residues. Per germline, CDR1 SGHRS and CDR2 YFSETQ. Trimming removed 5 bases at V and 8 bases at J, with 13 bases between. The DNA of the CDR3 is TGCGCCAGCAGGGAACCGGGAGGCGAAGCTTTCTTT. Translation gives CASREPGGEAFF.

The V gene is TRBV7-7, the J gene TRBJ2-2; 7 bases align to TRBD2. Trimming cost V 2 bases and J 3 bases; bases outside gene matches: 3. Germline loops: CDR1 SSHAT, CDR2 FNYEAQ (reference sequence). CDR3 size: 15 residues. CDR3: CASSLTGGDTGELFF. CDR3 in DNA: TGTGCCAGCAGCTTAACTGGGGGGGACACCGGGGAGCTGTTTTTT.

V usage is TRBV6-5 and J usage is TRBJ2-3; unclear D gene. V was clipped by 6 bases and J by 1 base, with 14 bases between them. The V gene's germline CDR1 is MNHEY and CDR2 SVGAGI. This CDR3 has 15 amino acids. The CDR3 coding sequence is TGTGCCAGCAGCCCCCGCCCAGTGGGCACAGATACGCAGTATTTT. Translation: CASSPRPVGTDTQYF.

The rearrangement uses TRBV18 and TRBJ2-7, with TRBD1 matching over 10 bases. In germline, CDR1 is KGHSH, CDR2 LQKENI. Trimming cost V 3 bases and J 5 bases; bases outside gene matches: 7. The CDR3 length is 15 residues. This chain's CDR3 is CASSPLPGQGNEQYF. Here the CDR3 DNA reads TGTGCCAGCTCACCCCTTCCGGGACAGGGGAACGAGCAGTACTTC. The complete variable domain, with remaining parts taken from reference TRBV18 and TRBJ2-7, reads NAGVMQNPRHLVRRRGQEARLRCSPMKGHSHVYWYRQLPEEGLKFMVYLQKENIIDESGMPKERFSAEFPKEGPSILRIQQVVRGDSAAYFCASSPLPGQGNEQYFGPGTRLTVT.

The chain joins TRBV7-9 to TRBJ1-2, with D possibly being TRBD1 (5 bases). Germline loops: CDR1 SEHNR, CDR2 FQNEAQ (reference sequence). The ends were cut back, 3 bases at V and 2 bases at J, with 10 bases in the middle. The CDR3 extends over 14 amino acids. The CDR3 is CASSFGSGNYGYTF. The CDR3 DNA follows: TGTGCCAGCAGCTTCGGTTCAGGGAACTATGGCTACACCTTC.

The chain links TRBV4-1 to TRBJ1-2; no reliable D call. V lost 4 bases and J lost 0, with 12 bases in between. Germline V gives CDR1 MGHRA, CDR2 YSYEKL. The CDR3 is 15 amino acids. This CDR3 reads CASSRYTGANYGYTF. The CDR3 DNA reads TGCGCCAGCAGCCGTTATACCGGGGCTAACTATGGCTACACCTTC.

This chain links TRBV6-2 or TRBV6-3 with TRBJ1-5; D unresolved. The CDR3 contains 14 residues. Trimming pared 2 bases from V and 5 bases from J, leaving 10 bases between. From germline, CDR1 is MNHEY and CDR2 SVGEGT. The DNA for the CDR3 is TGTGCCAGCAGTTACCCCGGTTTTTATCAGCCCCAGCATTTT. It specifies CASSYPGFYQPQHF.

V usage is TRBV29-1 and J usage is TRBJ1-1, with TRBD1 as a possible D gene (5 bases). Germline CDR1 and CDR2: SQVTM and ANQGSEA. V lost 4 bases to trimming and J lost 2 bases, with 11 bases between them. This CDR3 contains 13 residues. For the CDR3, the DNA is TGCAGCGTTGCGGGCAGGGCAAACACTGAAGCTTTCTTT. Protein sequence: CSVAGRANTEAFF.

The J gene is TRBJ1-5, the V gene TRBV7-8; D ambiguous. The CDR3 is made up of 13 amino acids. CDR1 is SGHVS and CDR2 is FQNEAQ in the germline V gene. V was pared by 7 bases and J by 4 bases, with 11 bases between. CDR3 sequence (DNA): TGTGCCAGCACCGGGGAATGGAATCAGCCCCAGCATTTT. Translated, it gives CASTGEWNQPQHF. Based on the CDR3 plus reference TRBV7-8 and TRBJ1-5, the full variable domain is GAGVSQSPRYKVAKRGQDVALRCDPISGHVSLFWYQQALGQGPEFLTYFQNEAQLDKSGLPSDRFFAERPEGSVSTLKIQRTQQEDSAVYLCASTGEWNQPQHFGDGTRLSIL.

The J gene is TRBJ2-7, the V gene TRBV10-3, with TRBD1 matching 7 bases. Losses at the gene ends were 2 bases for V and 1 base for J; bases not matched to a gene: 2. The CDR3 has 14 amino acids. Germline loops: CDR1 ENHRY, CDR2 SYGVKD. In DNA, the CDR3 is TGTGCCATCAGTGAGCCGGACAGGTCCTACGAGCAGTACTTC. Amino acid sequence: CAISEPDRSYEQYF.

The chain employs TRBV19 and TRBJ1-2; 8 bases match TRBD1. The CDR3 is 14 residues long. After removal of 6 bases from V and 3 bases from J, the junction contained 6 bases not matched to a gene. CDR1 is LNHDA and CDR2 is SQIVND in the germline V gene (reference sequence). For the CDR3, the DNA is TGTGCCAGTAGGGTGGCAGGGGGCTACTATGGCTACACCTTC. Amino acid sequence: CASRVAGGYYGYTF.